These 27 T cell receptor beta chains were sequenced from one sample in a study of tumor-infiltrating lymphocytes in primary liver carcinoma. In addition to blood RNA drawn from unsorted whole blood, germline DNA was extracted. From 500 ng of total RNA, TCR beta-specific cDNA was reverse-transcribed using a constant-region primer. Amplification in three nested multiplex PCR rounds with slightly modified ARM-PCR gave rise to TCR beta libraries. The study ran its first two PCR rounds for about 11 cycles each, using TRBV1-TRBV30 forward primers and a C-beta reverse primer. Using its own MiXCR run on the multiplex PCR reads, TCRdb lists one record per CDR3 protein. The data contain 310,000 or so distinct CDR3 sequences, 58% of them singletons. Sequencing input: peripheral blood. The receptors shown here come from a woman aged 25 to 39 with primary liver carcinoma and hepatitis B virus infection.

Of note for this clonotype: A read error may be the cause here, since a much bigger clone is one base away. CDR3 in amino acids: CSASVEYNSPLHF. CDR3 nucleotide sequence: TGCAGCGCCAGTGTGGAGTATAATTCACCCCTCCACTTT. The chain employs TRBV29-1 and TRBJ1-6; D uncertain. The germline CDR1 and CDR2 sequences are SQVTM and ANQGSEA. V was shortened by 7 bases and J by 4 bases, with 11 bases between the two germline ends. The CDR3 loop spans 13 amino acids.

The chain has TRBV12-3 or TRBV12-4 and TRBJ1-3; perhaps TRBD1 as D (6 bases). V was pared by 6 bases and J by 0 bases, with 12 bases between. This CDR3 comprises 15 residues. The CDR3 bases are TGTGCCAGCAGACCCGGACAGAACTCTGGAAACACCATATATTTT. Translated, it gives CASRPGQNSGNTIYF.

Details on this clonotype: At one boundary the junction diverges from the germline segment, which might be a read error. The chain combines TRBV12-3 or TRBV12-4 with TRBJ2-1; D call uncertain. The CDR3 totals 13 residues. In DNA form, the CDR3 reads TGTGTCAGCAGTTTAGGTGTAAGGAATGAGCCGTTCTTC. It encodes CVSSLGVRNEPFF.

Turning to this clonotype: This CDR3 is missing its conserved last phenylalanine or tryptophan, likely due to a read error. This chain connects TRBV11-2 to TRBJ2-3; a possible D gene is TRBD2 (5 bases). The V end lost 6 bases, the J end lost 2 bases, and 15 bases lay between the germline ends. Germline CDR1 and CDR2: SGHAT and FQNNGV. The CDR3 consists of 15 residues. In DNA, the CDR3 is TGTGCCAGCAGTGAGCAACTAGTGGCCACAGATACGCAGTATTTA. Its translation is CASSEQLVATDTQYL.

Concerning this clonotype itself: A read error is possible here, since a much larger clone lies one base away. V and J are TRBV28 and TRBJ1-5, with 8 bases lining up with TRBD1. The CDR3 loop spans 15 amino acids. Germline CDR1 and CDR2: MDHEN and SYDVKM. DNA of the CDR3: TGTGCCAGCAGTTTCCGCAGGGGGCAAAATCAGCCCCGGCATTTT. This gives the protein CASSFRRGQNQPRHF. Complete variable domain (other parts from reference TRBV28 and TRBJ1-5): DVKVTQSSRYLVKRTGEKVFLECVQDMDHENMFWYRQDPGLGLRLIYFSYDVKMKEKGDIPEGYSVSREKKERFSLILESASTNQTSMYLCASSFRRGQNQPRHFGDGTRLSIL.

This clonotype is a singleton in its sample. A much larger clone differs from this one at a single base, so this may be a read error. The chain recombines TRBV6-1 with TRBJ1-5, with 9 bases that match TRBD1. Germline assignment: CDR1 MNHNS and CDR2 SASEGT. The CDR3 loop spans 13 amino acids. Here the CDR3 reads CVTIQGADQPQHF. DNA for the CDR3: TGTGTCACGATACAGGGGGCTGATCAGCCCCAGCATTTT.

Comment on this clonotype: At one boundary the junction diverges from the germline segment, which might be a read error. This CDR3 is CVSSSFRRNRFAGELFF. As DNA, the CDR3 is TGTGTCAGCAGCTCCTTCCGAAGGAACAGGTTCGCCGGGGAGCTGTTTTTT. V and J are TRBV5-8 and TRBJ2-2; a weak D match, TRBD1 (5 bases). CDR3 size: 17 residues. Germline V gene sequence: CDR1 SGHTS, CDR2 YDEGEE.

The sample holds one count of this clonotype. One end of the junction varies from germline; a read error may be responsible. The V gene is TRBV28, the J gene TRBJ2-1, with 9 nucleotides matching TRBD2. This CDR3 contains 15 residues. Germline lookup yields CDR1 MDHEN and CDR2 SYDVKM. For the CDR3, the DNA is TGTACCAGCAGCCCGCGGGGGGGGAAGTACAATGAGCAGTTCTTC. This sequence encodes CTSSPRGGKYNEQFF.

To note about this clonotype: A much more abundant neighbour one base away suggests this may be a read error. The rearrangement links TRBV6-6 to TRBJ1-5, with 7 bases aligning to TRBD1. The germline CDR1 and CDR2 sequences are MNHNY and SVGAGI (reference sequence). The CDR3 sequence is 15 residues long. The CDR3 DNA follows: TGTGCCAGCGGTTACCCGACAGGGAACAATCAGCCCCAGCATTTT. The encoded protein is CASGYPTGNNQPQHF.

This clonotype came up a few times. This chain links TRBV4-1 with TRBJ1-4, with TRBD1 as a possible D gene (5 bases). V lost 4 bases to trimming and J lost 4 bases, with 16 bases between them. Germline CDR1 and CDR2: MGHRA and YSYEKL. CDR3 length equals 16 residues. CDR3 in amino acids: CASSLRWPGINEKLFF. CDR3 DNA sequence: TGCGCCAGCAGCCTCAGGTGGCCAGGGATTAATGAAAAACTGTTTTTT.

The sample holds a few counts of this clonotype. This chain joins TRBV29-1 and TRBJ2-3, with TRBD1 as a possible D gene (5 bases). The V end lost 8 bases, the J end lost 0 bases, and 15 bases lay between the germline ends. Germline values: CDR1 SQVTM, CDR2 ANQGSEA. The CDR3 consists of 14 residues. The CDR3 loop is CSICWAGSTDTQYF. The DNA of the CDR3 is TGCAGCATTTGTTGGGCAGGGAGCACAGATACGCAGTATTTT.

To note about this clonotype: A much more abundant neighbour one base away suggests this may be a read error. The rearrangement joins TRBV6-2 or TRBV6-3 to TRBJ2-2; tentatively, D is TRBD2 (6 bases). In germline, CDR1 is MNHEY, CDR2 SVGEGT. The CDR3 loop spans 14 amino acids. The chain's CDR3 is CASCYGTGPGELFF. The DNA for the CDR3 is TGTGCCAGCTGTTACGGGACTGGGCCCGGGGAGCTGTTTTTT.

This clonotype was seen many times. The chain couples TRBV5-5 to TRBJ1-1, with D maybe TRBD1 (5 bases). The ends were cut back, 2 bases at V and 1 base at J, with 6 bases in the middle. Germline CDR1 is SGHKS and CDR2 is YYEKEE (reference sequence). This CDR3 spans 13 amino acids. The chain's CDR3 is CASSFGGNTEAFF. The CDR3 DNA reads TGTGCCAGCAGCTTTGGGGGGAACACTGAAGCTTTCTTT.

The rearrangement uses TRBV6-5 and TRBJ2-1; tentative D call: TRBD2 (6 bases). This CDR3 region has 14 residues. Per the germline V gene, CDR1 is MNHEY and CDR2 is SVGAGI. V lost 4 bases, J lost 10 bases, and 17 bases lay in between. CDR3 loop: CASSWGRAGGEQFF. The CDR3 region has the DNA TGTGCCAGCAGTTGGGGCAGGGCCGGAGGGGAGCAGTTCTTC.

As concerns this clonotype: Mismatch with germline at one junction end may stem from a read error. This sequence joins TRBV4-3 and TRBJ2-4; D is possibly TRBD1 (6 bases). The CDR3 consists of 18 residues. Per the germline V gene, CDR1 is LGHNA and CDR2 is YSLEER. Here the CDR3 reads CACSQESGTWGLVNIQYF. Written as DNA, the CDR3 is TGCGCCTGCAGCCAAGAATCCGGGACATGGGGGCTGGTAAACATTCAGTACTTC.

Note on this clonotype: A much larger clone differs from this one at a single base, so this may be a read error. The rearrangement joins TRBV6-5 to TRBJ2-7; possible D gene TRBD2, 5 bases. The CDR3 runs to 13 residues. The V gene's germline CDR1 is MNHEY and CDR2 SVGAGI. V gave up 6 bases and J gave up 7 bases, with 16 bases separating them. CDR3 amino acids: CASRRRGSGEQYF. CDR3 bases: TGTGCCAGCAGAAGGAGAGGTTCGGGGGAGCAGTACTTC.

Only a few counts were recorded for this clonotype. The V and J genes are TRBV28 and TRBJ2-7; D possibly corresponds to TRBD1 (6 bases). Germline-derived CDR1 and CDR2 are MDHEN and SYDVKM. V lost 5 bases and J lost 3, with 20 bases in between. This CDR3 spans 16 amino acids. The CDR3 region has the DNA TGTGCCAGCAGTGACACTACCGGGACATTGGACTACGAGCAGTACTTC. It yields the protein CASSDTTGTLDYEQYF. The full variable domain, completed using reference TRBV28 and TRBJ2-7, is DVKVTQSSRYLVKRTGEKVFLECVQDMDHENMFWYRQDPGLGLRLIYFSYDVKMKEKGDIPEGYSVSREKKERFSLILESASTNQTSMYLCASSDTTGTLDYEQYFGPGTRLTVT.

The chain links TRBV12-3 or TRBV12-4 to TRBJ1-5; 9 nucleotides match TRBD1. Near its end, the DNA agrees better with TRBJ2-3, so the J call may be wrong. The CDR3 covers 14 residues. The CDR3 protein is CASRETGGNQPQYF. CDR3 coding DNA: TGTGCCAGCAGGGAAACAGGGGGCAATCAGCCCCAGTATTTT.

On this clonotype: This may be a read error, as it is one base from a much larger clone. The CDR3 carries no conserved terminal phenylalanine or tryptophan, so it likely arises from a read error. J is TRBJ2-7 and V is TRBV6-6; 9 bases match TRBD2. With 4 bases clipped from V and 5 bases from J, the junction kept 9 bases outside the gene matches. The CDR3 runs 15 residues. Looked up from germline, CDR1 is MNHNY and CDR2 is SVGAGI (reference sequence). CDR3 region: CASSSFTSGPDEQYY. CDR3 nucleotide sequence: TGTGCCAGCAGTTCCTTTACTAGCGGGCCTGACGAGCAGTACTAC.

In this sample, this clonotype turned up a few times. V and J are TRBV12-3 or TRBV12-4 and TRBJ2-4; 11 bases match TRBD2. The CDR3 spans 15 residues. V gave up 4 bases and J gave up 3 bases; unmatched junction bases: 2. The CDR3, as DNA: TGTGCCAGCAGTTCCCTAGCGGGAGGCAAAAACATTCAGTACTTC. It encodes CASSSLAGGKNIQYF.

In this sample, this clonotype turned up many times. The V call is TRBV10-2, the J call TRBJ2-7, with 7 positions matching TRBD2. This CDR3 has 13 amino acids. J was trimmed by 3 bases and V by 7 bases; bases with no gene match: 6. Looked up from germline, CDR1 is WSHSY and CDR2 is SAAADI. The CDR3 DNA reads as TGCGCCAGCAATCGAGCGGGGTACTACGAGCAGTACTTC. Amino acid sequence: CASNRAGYYEQYF.

A note on this clonotype: This may come from a read error, since a much larger clone is one base off. The CDR3 carries no conserved terminal phenylalanine or tryptophan, so it likely arises from a read error. CDR3 DNA: TGCAGCGGTGATAGGGGGTTGAATGAGCAGTTCTTA. This encodes CSGDRGLNEQFL. The rearrangement joins TRBV29-1 to TRBJ2-1; D perhaps matches TRBD1 (6 bases). Germline CDR1 reads SQVTM; CDR2 reads ANQGSEA. CDR3 length: 12 amino acids. V was trimmed by 7 bases and J by 7 bases, leaving 14 bases between them.

Regarding this clonotype: This could be a read error, since a much larger clone is one nucleotide away. This chain links TRBV6-6 with TRBJ2-7; 9 bases align to TRBD2. Germline-derived CDR1 and CDR2 are MNHNY and SVGAGI (reference sequence). The CDR3 length is 14 residues. CDR3 nucleotides: TGTGGCAGCAGCCTCACTAGCGGGTCCGACGAGCAGTACTTC. As protein: CGSSLTSGSDEQYF.

This clonotype was observed once. An end of the junction does not agree with germline; a read error may underlie this. The chain uses TRBV29-1 and TRBJ1-2, with 7 nucleotides matching TRBD1. Germline CDR1 is SQVTM and CDR2 is ANQGSEA. The CDR3 length is 13 residues. The CDR3 coding sequence is TGCAGCGTTACGTTAGTACAGGGGCTTGGCTGCACCTTC. It specifies CSVTLVQGLGCTF.

As for this clonotype: Being one base from a much bigger clone, this may be a read error. The rearrangement links TRBV29-1 to TRBJ2-5, with a tentative D call TRBD2 (7 bases). Trimming removed 4 bases at V and 2 bases at J, with 17 bases between. Germline CDR1 is SQVTM and CDR2 is ANQGSEA. The CDR3 runs 15 residues. CDR3 coding DNA: TGCAGCGTTGGGGGGGGGCTACCGAAACAAGAGACCCAGTACTTC. Amino acids: CSVGGGLPKQETQYF.

This clonotype came up many times. V is TRBV11-2 and J is TRBJ2-7; D possibly corresponds to TRBD1 (5 bases). The CDR3 runs 14 residues. Trimming took 5 bases from V and 2 from J, leaving 13 bases between them. Germline assignment: CDR1 SGHAT and CDR2 FQNNGV. CDR3 amino acids: CASSNRQFAYEQYF. In DNA form, the CDR3 reads TGTGCCAGCAGCAATAGACAGTTCGCCTACGAGCAGTACTTC.

A remark on this clonotype: Germline is not matched at one junction end, which may reflect a read error. The rearrangement joins TRBV11-2 to TRBJ2-3; D might be TRBD2 (6 bases). The CDR3 sequence is 18 residues long. Germline V lookup: CDR1 SGHAT, CDR2 FQNNGV. The CDR3 sequence is CTSSFSPPGEAYRDTQYF. The CDR3 DNA sequence: TGTACCAGCAGCTTTTCCCCCCCTGGGGAGGCGTATAGGGATACGCAGTATTTT.